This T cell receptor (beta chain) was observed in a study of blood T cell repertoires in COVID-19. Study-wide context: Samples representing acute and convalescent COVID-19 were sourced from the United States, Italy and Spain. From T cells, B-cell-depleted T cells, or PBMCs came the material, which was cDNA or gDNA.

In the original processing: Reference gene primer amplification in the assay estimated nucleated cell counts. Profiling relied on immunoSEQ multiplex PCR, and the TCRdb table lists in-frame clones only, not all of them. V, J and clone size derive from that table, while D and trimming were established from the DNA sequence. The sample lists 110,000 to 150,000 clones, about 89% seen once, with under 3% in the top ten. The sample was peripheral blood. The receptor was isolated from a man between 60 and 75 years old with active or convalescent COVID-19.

The CDR3 spells CASTKNTGELFF. The CDR3 coding sequence is TGTGCCAGCACCAAGAACACCGGGGAGCTGTTTTTT. The rearrangement joins TRBV6-5 to TRBJ2-2; D remains ambiguous. This CDR3 has 12 residues. The germline CDR1 and CDR2 sequences are MNHEY and SVGAGI. V was trimmed by 7 bases and J by 1 base, leaving 4 bases between them.